The following is a TCR beta chain sequence with its context. Its specificity is unknown. The entry originates in a study of monozygotic twins with inflammatory bowel disease. TCRdb re-called the 5' RACE reads; one entry per CDR3 protein, DNA not given. Seen in this sample are about 380,000 distinct CDR3 sequences; the ten most common clones hold 2.5% to 3%. The germline V gene has CDR1 SGHDT and CDR2 YYEEEE. The CDR3 has 11 amino acids. Study-level points and caveats: Part of the variability in patient repertoires may have come from differing immunosuppressive treatments.

This sequence was found in a human donor with ulcerative colitis or Crohn's disease, or a healthy co-twin of an affected twin (not recorded which). This chain uses TRBV5-6 with TRBJ2-1. Input material: blood. CDR3 amino acids: CASRKNNEQFF.